The T cell receptor beta chain under discussion was sequenced for a study of blood T cell repertoires in COVID-19. Across the study: The study drew acute and convalescent COVID-19 samples from the United States, Italy and Spain. PBMCs, B-cell-depleted T cells, or T cells were the source of the cDNA or gDNA that made up the material.

Trimming took 2 bases from V and 5 from J; bases not matched to a gene: 9. The germline CDR1 and CDR2 sequences are SGHDT and YYEEEE. The CDR3 extends over 16 amino acids. Source study methods: Estimates of nucleated cell counts were drawn from the amplification of reference gene primers. Profiled with immunoSEQ multiplex PCR; TCRdb holds only in-frame clones, not every one. Clonal size and the V and J genes are those of that table, whereas D and trimming came from the DNA. The sample shows just over 300,000 clones, roughly nine tenths of them seen only once. The Seattle site enrolled patients during active infection and followed them longitudinally.

The chain recombines TRBV5-6 with TRBJ1-5; 8 bases are a match to TRBD1. The source material was peripheral blood. The receptor was isolated from a woman in her twenties or thirties with COVID-19, enrolled during active disease. The CDR3 loop reads CASSFGGTGGYQPQHF. The DNA of the CDR3 is TGTGCCAGCAGCTTTGGAGGCACAGGGGGGTATCAGCCCCAGCATTTT.